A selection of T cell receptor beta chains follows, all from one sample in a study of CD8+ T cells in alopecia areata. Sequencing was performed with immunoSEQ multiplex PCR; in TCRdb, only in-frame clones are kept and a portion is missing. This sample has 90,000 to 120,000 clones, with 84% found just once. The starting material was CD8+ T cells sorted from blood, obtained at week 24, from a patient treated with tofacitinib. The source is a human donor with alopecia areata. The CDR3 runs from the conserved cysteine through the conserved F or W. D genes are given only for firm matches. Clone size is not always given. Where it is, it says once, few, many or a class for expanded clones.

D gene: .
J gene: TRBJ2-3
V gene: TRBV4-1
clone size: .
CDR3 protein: CASSQDPRLKADTQYF
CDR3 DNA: TGCGCCAGCAGCCAAGATCCGAGGCTAAAAGCAGATACGCAGTATTTT

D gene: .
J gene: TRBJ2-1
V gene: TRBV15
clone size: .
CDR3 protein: CATGFSGENEQFF
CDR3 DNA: TGTGCCACCGGTTTTTCTGGGGAGAATGAGCAGTTCTTC

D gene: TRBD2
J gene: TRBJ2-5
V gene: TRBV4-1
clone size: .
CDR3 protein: CASSQGGAGGQETQYF
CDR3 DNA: TGCGCCAGCAGCCAGGGTGGGGCGGGGGGCCAAGAGACCCAGTACTTC

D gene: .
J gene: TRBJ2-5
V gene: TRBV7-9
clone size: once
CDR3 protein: CASSPRTEETQYF
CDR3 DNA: TGTGCCAGCAGCCCACGGACGGAAGAGACCCAGTACTTC

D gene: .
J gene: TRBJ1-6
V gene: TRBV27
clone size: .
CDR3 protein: CASSFANSPLHF
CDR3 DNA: TGTGCCAGCAGTTTCGCGAATTCACCCCTCCACTTT

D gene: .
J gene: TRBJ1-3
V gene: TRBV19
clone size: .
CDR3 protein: CASSMSGASSGNTIYF
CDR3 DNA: TGTGCCAGTAGTATGTCCGGTGCCTCCTCTGGAAACACCATATATTTT

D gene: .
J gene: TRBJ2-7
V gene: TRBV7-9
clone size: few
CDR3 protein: CASSSGIRYEQYF
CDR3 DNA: TGTGCCAGCAGCTCTGGGATTCGGTACGAGCAGTACTTC

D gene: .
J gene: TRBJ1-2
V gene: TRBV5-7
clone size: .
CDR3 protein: CASTISGFYGYTF
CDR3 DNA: TGTGCCAGCACCATCTCGGGGTTCTATGGCTACACCTTC

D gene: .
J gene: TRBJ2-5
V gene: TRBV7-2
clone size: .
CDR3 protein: CASRAPETQYF
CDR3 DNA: TGTGCCAGCCGAGCGCCCGAGACCCAGTACTTC

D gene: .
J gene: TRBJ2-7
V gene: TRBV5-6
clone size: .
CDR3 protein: CASSPSSYEQYF
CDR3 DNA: TGTGCCAGCAGTCCGAGCTCCTACGAGCAGTACTTC

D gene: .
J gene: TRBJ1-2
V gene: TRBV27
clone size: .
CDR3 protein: CASRGDGSYGYTF
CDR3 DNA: TGTGCCAGCAGAGGGGACGGCTCCTATGGCTACACCTTC

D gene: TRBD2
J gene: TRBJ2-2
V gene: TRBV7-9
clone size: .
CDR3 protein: CASSPIGGAGTGELFF
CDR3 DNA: TGTGCCAGCAGCCCGATCGGGGGGGCAGGCACCGGGGAGCTGTTTTTT

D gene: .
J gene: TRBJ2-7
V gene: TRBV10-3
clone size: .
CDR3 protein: CAMGRGDSSYEQYF
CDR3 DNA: TGTGCCATGGGGAGGGGGGACAGCTCCTACGAGCAGTACTTC

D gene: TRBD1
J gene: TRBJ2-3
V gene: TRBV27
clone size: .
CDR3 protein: CASSLLGQSTDTQYF
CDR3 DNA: TGTGCCAGCAGTTTATTGGGACAGAGCACAGATACGCAGTATTTT

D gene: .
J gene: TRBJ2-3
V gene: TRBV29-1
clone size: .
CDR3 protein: CSVEGYNSGDTQYF
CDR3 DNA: TGCAGCGTTGAGGGCTACAATTCAGGGGATACGCAGTATTTT

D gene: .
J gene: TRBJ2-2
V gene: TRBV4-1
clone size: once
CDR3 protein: CASSPNGYTGELFF
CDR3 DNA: TGCGCCAGCAGCCCAAACGGGTACACCGGGGAGCTGTTTTTT

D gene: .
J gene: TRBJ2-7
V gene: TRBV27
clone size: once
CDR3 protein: CASSLIADSYEQYF
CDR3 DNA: TGTGCCAGCAGTTTAATCGCTGATTCCTACGAGCAGTACTTC

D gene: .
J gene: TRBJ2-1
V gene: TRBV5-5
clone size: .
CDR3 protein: CASSRTGSSYNEQFF
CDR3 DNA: TGTGCCAGCAGCCGGACGGGTAGCTCCTACAATGAGCAGTTCTTC

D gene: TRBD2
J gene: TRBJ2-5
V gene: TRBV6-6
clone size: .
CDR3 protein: CASSDPTRGEETQYF
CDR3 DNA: TGTGCCAGCAGTGACCCTACCCGGGGGGAAGAGACCCAGTACTTC

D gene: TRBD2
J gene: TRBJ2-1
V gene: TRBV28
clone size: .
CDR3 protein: CASSPRRGYNEQFF
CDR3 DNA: TGTGCCAGCAGTCCTCGGCGGGGGTACAATGAGCAGTTCTTC

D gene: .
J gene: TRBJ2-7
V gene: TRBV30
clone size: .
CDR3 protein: CAWTQGGMIYEQYF
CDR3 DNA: TGTGCCTGGACCCAAGGGGGTATGATCTACGAGCAGTACTTC

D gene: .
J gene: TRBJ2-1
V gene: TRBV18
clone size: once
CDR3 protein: CASSLRGWEVNNEQFF
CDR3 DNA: TGTGCCAGCTCACTTAGGGGTTGGGAAGTGAACAATGAGCAGTTCTTC

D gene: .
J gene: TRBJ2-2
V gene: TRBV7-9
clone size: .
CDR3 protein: CASEGSSSGELFF
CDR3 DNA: TGTGCCAGCGAGGGGAGTAGTTCCGGGGAGCTGTTTTTT

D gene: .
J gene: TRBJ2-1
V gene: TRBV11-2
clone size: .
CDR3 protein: CASNLDSFNEQFF
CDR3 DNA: TGTGCCAGCAATCTCGACAGTTTCAATGAGCAGTTCTTC

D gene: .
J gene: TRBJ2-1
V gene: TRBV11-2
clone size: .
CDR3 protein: CASSYSPGKGNEQFF
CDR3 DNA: TGTGCCAGCAGTTATTCCCCCGGGAAAGGGAATGAGCAGTTCTTC

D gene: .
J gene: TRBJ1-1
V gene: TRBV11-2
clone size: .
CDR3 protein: CASSSGGQLAEAFF
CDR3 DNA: TGTGCCAGCAGCAGTGGTGGACAGCTCGCTGAAGCTTTCTTT

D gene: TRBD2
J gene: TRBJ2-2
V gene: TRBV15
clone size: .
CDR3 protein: CATSGPGLVNTGELFF
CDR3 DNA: TGTGCCACCAGCGGACCGGGACTAGTGAACACCGGGGAGCTGTTTTTT

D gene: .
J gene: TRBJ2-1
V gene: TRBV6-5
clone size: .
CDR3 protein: CASSEIGNEQFF
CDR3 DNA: TGTGCCAGCAGTGAAATCGGCAATGAGCAGTTCTTC

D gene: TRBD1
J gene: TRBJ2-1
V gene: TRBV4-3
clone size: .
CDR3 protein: CASSQGGQGAYNEQFF
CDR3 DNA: TGCGCCAGCAGCCAAGGGGGACAGGGGGCCTACAATGAGCAGTTCTTC

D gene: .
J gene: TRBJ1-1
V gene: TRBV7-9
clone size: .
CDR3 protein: CASSSLYDSDEAFF
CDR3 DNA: TGTGCCAGCAGCTCGCTTTATGATTCGGATGAAGCTTTCTTT

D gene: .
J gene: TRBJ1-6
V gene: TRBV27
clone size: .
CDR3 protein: CASSLSKYPEYSPLHF
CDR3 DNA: TGTGCCAGCAGCCTGAGCAAATACCCGGAGTATTCACCCCTCCACTTT

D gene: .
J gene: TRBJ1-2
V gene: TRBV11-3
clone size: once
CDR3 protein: CASSSQGGSNYGYTF
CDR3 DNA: TGTGCCAGCAGCTCCCAGGGAGGGAGTAACTATGGCTACACCTTC

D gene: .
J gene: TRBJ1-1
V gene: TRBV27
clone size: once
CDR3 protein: CASSLSVDTEAFF
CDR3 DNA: TGTGCCAGCAGTTTATCGGTAGACACTGAAGCTTTCTTT

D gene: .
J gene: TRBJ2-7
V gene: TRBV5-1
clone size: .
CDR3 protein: CASGLGPHEQYF
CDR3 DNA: TGCGCCAGCGGTCTAGGTCCCCACGAGCAGTACTTC

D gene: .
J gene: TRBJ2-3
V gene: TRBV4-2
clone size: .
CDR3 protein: CASSQEEADQDTQYF
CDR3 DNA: TGTGCCAGCAGCCAAGAAGAGGCGGACCAGGATACGCAGTATTTT

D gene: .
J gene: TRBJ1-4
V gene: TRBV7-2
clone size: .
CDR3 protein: CASSLVSGQYEKLFF
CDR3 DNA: TGTGCCAGCAGCTTAGTTTCGGGGCAATATGAAAAACTGTTTTTT

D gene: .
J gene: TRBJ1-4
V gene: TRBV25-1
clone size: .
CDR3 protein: CASSETGRSHEKLFF
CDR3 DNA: TGTGCCAGCAGTGAAACGGGTAGATCTCATGAAAAACTGTTTTTT

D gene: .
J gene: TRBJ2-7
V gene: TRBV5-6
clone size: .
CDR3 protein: CASSLAAYYEQYF
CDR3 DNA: TGTGCCAGCAGCTTGGCAGCATACTACGAGCAGTACTTC

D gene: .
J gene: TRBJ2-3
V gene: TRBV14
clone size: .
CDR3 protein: CASSQVRTWGTFTDTQYF
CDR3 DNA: TGTGCCAGCAGCCAAGTGCGGACGTGGGGAACATTCACAGATACGCAGTATTTT